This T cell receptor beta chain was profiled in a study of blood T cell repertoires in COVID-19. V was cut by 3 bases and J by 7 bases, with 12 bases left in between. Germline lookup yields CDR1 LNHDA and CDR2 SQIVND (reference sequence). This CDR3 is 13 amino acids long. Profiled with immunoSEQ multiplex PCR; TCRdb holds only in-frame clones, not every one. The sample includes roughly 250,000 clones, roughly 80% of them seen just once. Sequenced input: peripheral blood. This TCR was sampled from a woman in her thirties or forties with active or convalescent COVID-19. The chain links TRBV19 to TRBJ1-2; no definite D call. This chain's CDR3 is CASSIWETGGYTF. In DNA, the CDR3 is TGTGCCAGTAGTATTTGGGAGACTGGTGGCTACACCTTC.